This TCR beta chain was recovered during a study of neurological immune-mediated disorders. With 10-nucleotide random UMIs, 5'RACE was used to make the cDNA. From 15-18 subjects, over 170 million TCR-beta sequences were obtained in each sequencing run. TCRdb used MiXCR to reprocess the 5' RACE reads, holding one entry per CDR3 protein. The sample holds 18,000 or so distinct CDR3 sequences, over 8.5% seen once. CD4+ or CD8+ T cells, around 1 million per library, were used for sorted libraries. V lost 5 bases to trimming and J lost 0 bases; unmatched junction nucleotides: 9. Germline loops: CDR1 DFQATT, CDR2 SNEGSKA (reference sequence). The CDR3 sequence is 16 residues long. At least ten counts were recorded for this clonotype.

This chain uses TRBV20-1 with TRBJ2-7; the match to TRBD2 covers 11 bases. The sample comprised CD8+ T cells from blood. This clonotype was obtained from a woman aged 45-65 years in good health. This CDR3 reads CSARTSGSLPSYEQYF. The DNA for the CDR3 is TGCAGTGCTCGGACTAGCGGGTCCCTCCCCTCCTACGAGCAGTACTTC.